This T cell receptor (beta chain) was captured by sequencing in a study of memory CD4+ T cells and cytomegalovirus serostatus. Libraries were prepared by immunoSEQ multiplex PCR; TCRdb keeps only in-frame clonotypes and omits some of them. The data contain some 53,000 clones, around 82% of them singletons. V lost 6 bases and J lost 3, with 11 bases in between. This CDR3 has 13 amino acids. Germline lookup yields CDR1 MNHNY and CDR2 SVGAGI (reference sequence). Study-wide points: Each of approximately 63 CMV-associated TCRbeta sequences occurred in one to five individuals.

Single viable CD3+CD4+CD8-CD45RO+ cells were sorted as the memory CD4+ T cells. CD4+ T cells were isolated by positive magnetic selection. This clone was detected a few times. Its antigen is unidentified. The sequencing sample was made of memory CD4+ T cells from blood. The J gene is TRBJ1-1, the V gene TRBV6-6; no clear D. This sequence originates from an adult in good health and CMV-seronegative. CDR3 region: CASSPYIDTEAFF. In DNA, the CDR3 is TGTGCCAGCAGCCCTTATATAGACACTGAAGCTTTCTTT.